These 21 T cell receptor beta chains share one sample of origin, sequenced in a study of CD8 T cells in Susac syndrome. With random hexamers, reverse transcription was performed on about 0.45 to 1 ug of RNA. MiXCR, applied by TCRdb to the immunoSEQ multiplex PCR reads, yields one record per CDR3 protein. The data show about 140,000 distinct CDR3 sequences, about 95% seen once. Sequences were obtained from CD4+ T cells from PBMCs. The receptor set was obtained from a human donor with Susac syndrome.

The chain has TRBV2 and TRBJ1-2; 7 nucleotides align to TRBD1. The CDR3 runs to 13 residues. From germline, CDR1 is SNHLY and CDR2 FYNNEI. V lost 6 bases and J lost 5; bases outside the gene matches: 6. CDR3 sequence: CASREDRTYGYTF. CDR3 nucleotides: TGTGCCAGCAGGGAGGACAGGACGTATGGCTACACCTTC.

The chain employs TRBV7-9 and TRBJ2-1, with D unresolved. Trimming removed 4 bases from V and 13 bases from J, with 14 bases in between. This CDR3 is 12 amino acids long. Per the germline V gene, CDR1 is SEHNR and CDR2 is FQNEAQ (reference sequence). CDR3 protein: CASSSLLTSQFF. DNA for the CDR3: TGTGCCAGCAGCTCACTCTTGACCTCTCAGTTCTTC.

V gene TRBV28 combines with J gene TRBJ1-5, with D hard to call. Trimming cost V 3 bases and J 5 bases, with 11 bases left between them. In germline, CDR1 is MDHEN, CDR2 SYDVKM. The CDR3 runs 14 residues. The CDR3 bases are TGTGCCAGCAGTTTGTCCGCAGGTTATCAGCCCCAGCATTTT. Protein product: CASSLSAGYQPQHF.

The CDR3 here is CASSLEQGNGYTF. The CDR3 DNA is TGTGCCAGCAGTTTAGAACAGGGGAATGGCTACACCTTC. The V and J genes are TRBV12-3 or TRBV12-4 and TRBJ1-2; 7 nucleotides line up with TRBD1. J gave up 6 bases and V 1 base, and 2 bases lay outside the gene matches. The CDR3 totals 13 residues.

Here the CDR3 DNA reads TGTGCCAGCAGCGCCGGGACGGATGTCTATGGCTACACCTTC. Protein product: CASSAGTDVYGYTF. The chain carries TRBV6-5 and TRBJ1-2; TRBD1 might be the D (5 bases). V was clipped by 6 bases and J by 4 bases, with 15 bases between them. The germline CDR1 and CDR2 sequences are MNHEY and SVGAGI. CDR3 length: 14 amino acids.

The J gene is TRBJ1-1, the V gene TRBV5-1; tentative D call: TRBD1 (6 bases). Trimming pared 5 bases from V and 3 bases from J, leaving 14 bases between. Germline CDR1 and CDR2: SGHRS and YFSETQ. The CDR3 runs to 14 residues. CDR3 residues: CASRSYRADTEAFF. The CDR3 nucleotides are TGCGCCAGCAGATCGTACAGGGCGGACACTGAAGCTTTCTTT. Combining the CDR3 with reference TRBV5-1 and TRBJ1-1 gives the whole variable domain KAGVTQTPRYLIKTRGQQVTLSCSPISGHRSVSWYQQTPGQGLQFLFEYFSETQRNKGNFPGRFSGRQFSNSRSEMNVSTLELGDSALYLCASRSYRADTEAFFGQGTRLTVV.

CDR3 protein: CASSPLGGEWTGELFF. Written as DNA, the CDR3 is TGTGCCAGCAGCCCCCTGGGGGGAGAGTGGACCGGGGAGCTGTTTTTT. The chain is built from TRBV7-8 and TRBJ2-2; TRBD2 might be the D (6 bases). V shed 5 bases and J shed 5 bases, with 18 bases lying between them. Germline V gene data show CDR1 as SGHVS and CDR2 as FQNEAQ. This CDR3 is 16 amino acids long.

The rearrangement uses TRBV3-1 and TRBJ2-1; D gene uncertain. From germline, CDR1 is LGHDT and CDR2 YNNKEL (reference sequence). This CDR3 is 13 amino acids long. V was cut by 6 bases and J by 3 bases, with 9 bases left in between. CDR3 in DNA: TGTGCCAGCAGGCAACTGGGCTACAATGAGCAGTTCTTC. This encodes CASRQLGYNEQFF.

V and J are TRBV7-9 and TRBJ1-1; no clear D gene. The CDR3 totals 14 residues. Trimming cost V 5 bases and J 4 bases, with 14 bases left between them. The germline V gene encodes CDR1 SEHNR and CDR2 FQNEAQ (reference sequence). Here the CDR3 reads CASSTLGGFTEAFF. Written as DNA, the CDR3 is TGTGCCAGCAGCACCCTGGGAGGATTCACTGAAGCTTTCTTT.

The chain employs TRBV20-1 and TRBJ2-3; 8 nucleotides align to TRBD2. The CDR3 runs to 15 residues. Germline CDR1 and CDR2: DFQATT and SNEGSKA (reference sequence). V shed 6 bases, J shed 0 bases, and the junction held 8 bases outside the gene matches. DNA for the CDR3: TGCAGTGCCGATATAGCGGGACCTAGCACAGATACGCAGTATTTT. Translated, it gives CSADIAGPSTDTQYF.

This rearrangement joins TRBV29-1 to TRBJ1-2; D remains ambiguous. Trimming cost V 5 bases and J 3 bases, with 7 bases left between them. The CDR3 contains 11 residues. CDR1 and CDR2 from the germline V gene are SQVTM and ANQGSEA. The CDR3 spells CSVLTYYGYTF. Here the CDR3 DNA reads TGCAGCGTTCTGACTTACTATGGCTACACCTTC. The full variable domain, its missing parts supplied by reference TRBV29-1 and TRBJ1-2, is SAVISQKPSRDICQRGTSLTIQCQVDSQVTMMFWYRQQPGQSLTLIATANQGSEATYESGFVIDKFPISRPNLTFSTLTVSNMSPEDSSIYLCSVLTYYGYTFGSGTRLTVV.

V and J are TRBV20-1 and TRBJ1-1; D uncertain. The CDR3 contains 11 residues. The germline V and J ends were trimmed by 6 bases and 6 bases, with 11 bases remaining between them. In germline, CDR1 is DFQATT, CDR2 SNEGSKA (reference sequence). CDR3 nucleotides: TGCAGTGCCCTCCCGAAGGCTGAAGCTTTCTTT. Protein product: CSALPKAEAFF.

This clonotype was detected once. The chain joins TRBV5-4 to TRBJ1-1, with TRBD1 as a possible D gene (6 bases). This CDR3 contains 15 residues. CDR1 SGHNT and CDR2 YYREEE come from the germline V gene (reference sequence). Trimming stripped 4 bases from V and 1 base from J, with 14 bases between. CDR3 in amino acids: CASSRKQTGNTEAFF. DNA for the CDR3: TGTGCCAGCAGCCGTAAACAGACAGGGAACACTGAAGCTTTCTTT. The full variable domain, rest sourced from reference TRBV5-4 and TRBJ1-1, is ETGVTQSPTHLIKTRGQQVTLRCSSQSGHNTVSWYQQALGQGPQFIFQYYREEENGRGNFPPRFSGLQFPNYSSELNVNALELDDSALYLCASSRKQTGNTEAFFGQGTRLTVV.

CDR3 protein: CASSIDQGGPTYNEQFF. The CDR3, as DNA: TGTGCCAGTAGTATAGATCAGGGAGGGCCAACCTACAATGAGCAGTTCTTC. The genes are TRBV19 and TRBJ2-1, with 7 bases identical to TRBD2. The J segment lost 2 bases and the V segment lost 0 bases, leaving 7 bases of the junction unmatched. This CDR3 contains 17 residues. The germline gives CDR1 LNHDA, CDR2 SQIVND (reference sequence).

This clonotype was recorded once. This chain joins TRBV20-1 and TRBJ1-2, with unresolved D. Germline V gene lookup returns CDR1 DFQATT and CDR2 SNEGSKA (reference sequence). The CDR3 is made up of 14 amino acids. V was shortened by 6 bases and J by 2 bases, with 16 bases between the two germline ends. The DNA for the CDR3 is TGCAGTGCCATCCCCGGGTGGGGAAACTATGGCTACACCTTC. Residues: CSAIPGWGNYGYTF.

CDR3 residues: CASSVSGREGYFYTF. CDR3 DNA sequence: TGTGCCAGCAGCGTCTCAGGGAGGGAGGGATATTTCTACACCTTC. V is TRBV9 and J is TRBJ1-2; the D gene is possibly TRBD1 (5 bases). The V end lost 2 bases, the J end lost 10 bases, and 21 bases lay between the germline ends. CDR1 is SGDLS, CDR2 YYNGEE, per germline. CDR3 size: 15 residues. The full variable domain, its missing parts supplied by reference TRBV9 and TRBJ1-2, is DSGVTQTPKHLITATGQRVTLRCSPRSGDLSVYWYQQSLDQGLQFLIQYYNGEERAKGNILERFSAQQFPDLHSELNLSSLELGDSALYFCASSVSGREGYFYTFGSGTRLTVV.

CDR3 loop: CASSFDPRTDTQYF. The CDR3 nucleotides are TGCGCCAGCAGCTTTGACCCGAGGACAGATACGCAGTATTTT. The J gene is TRBJ2-3, the V gene TRBV5-1; D unclear. This CDR3 contains 14 residues. CDR1 and CDR2 from the germline V gene are SGHRS and YFSETQ. V lost 2 bases and J lost 3, with 10 bases in between.

The genes are TRBV30 and TRBJ1-5; tentative D call: TRBD1 (6 bases). Trimming took 5 bases from V and 6 from J, leaving 14 bases between them. This CDR3 spans 13 amino acids. Germline loops: CDR1 GTSNPN, CDR2 SVGIG (reference sequence). As DNA, the CDR3 is TGTGCCTGGGCGAGGGGGGCTGGTCAGCCCCAGCATTTT. It encodes CAWARGAGQPQHF.

The chain couples TRBV5-1 to TRBJ1-3; no clear D gene. Germline assignment: CDR1 SGHRS and CDR2 YFSETQ. Trimming took 1 base from V and 0 from J, leaving 8 bases between them. The CDR3 is 15 amino acids. CDR3: CASSLSATSGNTIYF. As DNA, the CDR3 is TGCGCCAGCAGCTTGTCGGCAACCTCTGGAAACACCATATATTTT.

V gene TRBV28 combines with J gene TRBJ1-1, with D hard to call. V was shortened by 8 bases and J by 7 bases, with 14 bases between the two germline ends. Germline V gene data show CDR1 as MDHEN and CDR2 as SYDVKM. This CDR3 is built from 12 residues. The CDR3 DNA reads as TGTGCCAGCGCCTTGGCTTTCCGTGAAGCTTTCTTT. Protein: CASALAFREAFF.

The chain employs TRBV15 and TRBJ2-1, with 9 bases matching TRBD1. The CDR3 totals 17 residues. The germline V gene encodes CDR1 LNHNV and CDR2 YYDKDF (reference sequence). The ends lost 0 bases at V and 4 bases at J; junction bases unmatched: 7. CDR3 sequence reads: CATSRDWGGTGYNEQFF. The DNA of the CDR3 is TGTGCCACCAGCAGAGATTGGGGAGGGACAGGGTACAATGAGCAGTTCTTC.